The 26 T cell receptor beta chains in this list originate from one sample, sequenced in a study of human T cells and chemical hapten exposure. A single record per CDR3 protein comes from TCRdb applying MiXCR to the RACE reads. The table records 120,000 or so distinct CDR3 sequences, roughly an eighth of them present only once. As to time point: patch test 1, 2 weeks after DPC sensitization. Treatment in this sample: therapeutic diphenylcyclopropenone sensitization with weekly scalp DPC. Sequencing used whole blood, obtained in connection with sensitization to the hapten diphenylcyclopropenone (DPC). Receptors were obtained from a young man with alopecia areata. Some clones in this sample may be carry-over from other donors' samples.

This clonotype occurred a few times. CDR3 loop: CSAKTPNTGELFF. As DNA, the CDR3 is TGCAGTGCTAAGACACCGAACACCGGGGAGCTGTTTTTT. V and J are TRBV20-1 and TRBJ2-2; D is uncertain. Germline lookup yields CDR1 DFQATT and CDR2 SNEGSKA (reference sequence). The length of the CDR3 is 13 residues. V shed 4 bases and J shed 0 bases, with 6 bases lying between them.

The rearrangement uses TRBV20-1 and TRBJ2-3, with 11 positions matching TRBD2. Per the germline V gene, CDR1 is DFQATT and CDR2 is SNEGSKA (reference sequence). V trimming: 5 bases; J trimming: 4 bases; junction bases outside the gene matches: 5. This CDR3 region has 14 residues. CDR3: CSAEIAGGPDTQYF. Written as DNA, the CDR3 is TGCAGTGCTGAGATAGCGGGGGGGCCAGATACGCAGTATTTT.

The CDR3 protein is CASSQDPGQNQPQHF. CDR3 nucleotides: TGTGCCAGCAGCCAAGACCCTGGGCAGAATCAGCCCCAGCATTTT. The chain joins TRBV4-2 to TRBJ1-5; D unresolved. This CDR3 has 15 residues. Germline V gene sequence: CDR1 LGHNA, CDR2 YNFKEQ. Trimming left V 0 bases short and J 4 bases short, with 10 bases between.

The V and J genes are TRBV6-6 and TRBJ2-2, with D perhaps matching TRBD1 (6 bases). This CDR3 is 15 amino acids long. Trimming shortened V by 2 bases and J by 5 bases, and 12 bases separated the two germline ends. The germline CDR1 and CDR2 sequences are MNHNY and SVGAGI (reference sequence). CDR3: CASSYGRGPTGELFF. The DNA for the CDR3 is TGTGCCAGCAGTTACGGCAGGGGTCCGACCGGGGAGCTGTTTTTT.

This clonotype has more than one count but fewer than ten. V is TRBV6-6 and J is TRBJ2-5; D gene ambiguous. V lost 6 bases and J 3 bases, leaving 8 bases between the germline ends. Germline V CDR1 and CDR2: MNHNY, SVGAGI (reference sequence). CDR3 size: 12 residues. The CDR3 nucleotides are TGTGCCAGCAGGCGTGGAGAAGAGACCCAGTACTTC. Translating it yields CASRRGEETQYF.

The chain has TRBV4-3 and TRBJ1-6; D remains unclear. The CDR3 has 18 amino acids. Germline assignment: CDR1 LGHNA and CDR2 YSLEER. V dropped 0 bases and J dropped 0 bases, with 12 bases sitting between them. As DNA, the CDR3 is TGCGCCAGCAGCCAAGATCTCCTCGGGAGCTCCTATAATTCACCCCTCCACTTT. Translation: CASSQDLLGSSYNSPLHF.

By share, this clonotype counts as medium-sized. This chain joins TRBV12-3 or TRBV12-4 and TRBJ1-2, with D hard to call. The CDR3 loop spans 16 amino acids. V shed 6 bases and J shed 6 bases, with 23 bases lying between them. Here the CDR3 reads CASSPDRAVGDNGYTF. CDR3 bases: TGTGCCAGCAGCCCTGATAGGGCCGTGGGCGACAATGGCTACACCTTC.

The chain couples TRBV15 to TRBJ2-5; tentatively, D is TRBD2 (5 bases). This CDR3 contains 15 residues. Germline lookup yields CDR1 LNHNV and CDR2 YYDKDF (reference sequence). V was shortened by 0 bases and J by 0 bases, with 8 bases between the two germline ends. For the CDR3, the DNA is TGTGCCACCAGCAGAGATACCGGGGACCAAGAGACCCAGTACTTC. Translation gives CATSRDTGDQETQYF.

This chain links TRBV7-8 with TRBJ2-7; 8 nucleotides match TRBD2. This CDR3 has 15 amino acids. J lost 1 base, V lost 7 bases, and 9 bases had no gene match. CDR1 is SGHVS, CDR2 FQNEAQ, per germline. The CDR3 nucleotides are TGTGCCAGCACCACGCGGGGGGCACCGTCCTACGAGCAGTACTTC. Translated, it gives CASTTRGAPSYEQYF.

The chain uses TRBV23-1 and TRBJ2-3, with D tentatively TRBD2 (6 bases). TRBV23-1 is annotated as an ORF whose role is uncertain. Trimming left V 0 bases short and J 4 bases short, with 17 bases between. This CDR3 is built from 17 residues. As DNA, the CDR3 is TGCGCCAGCAGTCAATCGCTATTGGGGGGAATCGCAGATACGCAGTATTTT. Protein: CASSQSLLGGIADTQYF.

This clonotype came up many times. V gene TRBV4-3 combines with J gene TRBJ2-7; unclear D gene. Trimming pared 0 bases from V and 3 bases from J, leaving 15 bases between. This CDR3 comprises 16 residues. CDR1 and CDR2 from the germline V gene are LGHNA and YSLEER. CDR3 sequence: CASSQDFPDTLYEQYF. The CDR3, as DNA: TGCGCCAGCAGCCAAGATTTTCCAGACACACTCTACGAGCAGTACTTC.

This clonotype was detected a few times. The rearrangement links TRBV7-3 to TRBJ1-2; 8 bases fit TRBD1. V was clipped by 4 bases and J by 8 bases; unmatched bases: 9. The CDR3 sequence is 14 residues long. The germline gives CDR1 SGHTA, CDR2 FQGTGA. The CDR3 loop reads CASSSGQGSNGYTF. The CDR3 nucleotides are TGTGCCAGCAGCTCCGGACAGGGCTCTAACGGCTACACCTTC.

In its sample, this clonotype was seen a few times. The chain has TRBV7-2 and TRBJ2-3; D gene uncertain. The V end was cut by 7 bases, the J end by 2 bases, with 19 bases between. The CDR3 runs to 16 residues. Germline V gene data show CDR1 as SGHTA and CDR2 as FQGNSA. The CDR3 bases are TGTGCCAGCACCGATAACAGTCCCCTAGACACAGATACGCAGTATTTT. It encodes CASTDNSPLDTDTQYF.

The gene calls are TRBV7-9 and TRBJ2-7; D is ambiguous. The V end was cut by 2 bases, the J end by 6 bases, with 14 bases between. This CDR3 is built from 14 residues. The germline V gene has CDR1 SEHNR and CDR2 FQNEAQ (reference sequence). The chain's CDR3 is CASSLTNGPLEQYF. As DNA, the CDR3 is TGTGCCAGCAGCTTAACCAACGGACCCCTCGAGCAGTACTTC.

The chain couples TRBV27 to TRBJ2-7, with unresolved D. The CDR3 length is 14 residues. Deletions cut 2 bases from V and 0 bases from J, with 8 bases between. Germline V gene lookup returns CDR1 MNHEY and CDR2 SMNVEV (reference sequence). CDR3 loop: CASSLTQFSYEQYF. CDR3 nucleotide sequence: TGTGCCAGCAGTTTAACACAATTCTCCTACGAGCAGTACTTC.

This clonotype was seen a handful of times. The chain joins TRBV2 to TRBJ1-1, with TRBD1 matching 7 bases. Unmatched junction bases numbered 7, after V lost 5 bases and J lost 10 bases. CDR1 is SNHLY and CDR2 is FYNNEI in the germline V gene. This CDR3 has 12 amino acids. The CDR3 sequence: CASSQDRAVAFF. The DNA for the CDR3 is TGTGCCAGCAGTCAAGACAGGGCAGTAGCTTTCTTT.

This clonotype was counted ten times or more. V gene TRBV29-1 combines with J gene TRBJ1-2; tentative D call: TRBD1 (6 bases). Looked up from germline, CDR1 is SQVTM and CDR2 is ANQGSEA. The V and J ends lost 6 bases and 2 bases respectively, with 16 bases between them. This CDR3 has 14 residues. The CDR3 reads CSVRTSGGNYGYTF. Here the CDR3 DNA reads TGCAGCGTCCGGACCTCTGGGGGCAACTATGGCTACACCTTC.

The gene calls are TRBV7-9 and TRBJ2-1; D might be TRBD1 or TRBD2, each matching 5 bases. The V end lost 2 bases, the J end lost 1 base, and 12 bases lay between the germline ends. The CDR3 totals 16 residues. The germline V gene encodes CDR1 SEHNR and CDR2 FQNEAQ (reference sequence). In nucleotides, the CDR3 is TGTGCCAGCAGCTTATATGGGACGCAATCCTACAATGAGCAGTTCTTC. The encoded protein is CASSLYGTQSYNEQFF.

This clonotype was seen a few times. The chain carries TRBV19 and TRBJ1-1; 10 bases are a match to TRBD1. The V and J ends lost 4 bases and 3 bases, in that order; junction bases with no gene match: 5. CDR3 size: 15 residues. Germline loops: CDR1 LNHDA, CDR2 SQIVND (reference sequence). CDR3: CASSTETGGYTEAFF. CDR3 in DNA: TGTGCCAGTAGTACCGAGACAGGGGGCTACACTGAAGCTTTCTTT.

The chain links TRBV4-3 to TRBJ2-1; 9 nucleotides agree with TRBD1. This CDR3 is built from 15 residues. CDR1 and CDR2 from the germline V gene are LGHNA and YSLEER. J gave up 8 bases and V 1 base, and 6 bases lay outside the gene matches. CDR3: CASSQAGTGRDEQFF. The CDR3 nucleotides are TGCGCCAGCAGCCAAGCTGGGACAGGGAGGGATGAGCAGTTCTTC.

This clonotype was observed a handful of times. The chain has TRBV6-1 and TRBJ2-7; 7 bases line up with TRBD1. Germline lookup yields CDR1 MNHNS and CDR2 SASEGT. Trimming took 1 base from V and 7 from J; bases not matched to a gene: 7. The CDR3 covers 14 residues. The CDR3: CASSEGTGVGEQYV. The CDR3 DNA is TGTGCCAGCAGTGAAGGGACAGGAGTGGGGGAGCAGTACGTC.

The rearrangement joins TRBV12-3 or TRBV12-4 to TRBJ2-5; TRBD2 is a possible D gene (6 bases). The CDR3 has 14 residues. Trimming removed 6 bases from V and 1 base from J, with 12 bases in between. DNA for the CDR3: TGTGCCAGCAGACGTAGCGGCGCCCAAGAGACCCAGTACTTC. This translates into CASRRSGAQETQYF.

This clonotype was recorded at least ten times. This rearrangement joins TRBV9 to TRBJ1-5; no reliable D call. CDR1 and CDR2 from the germline V gene are SGDLS and YYNGEE. Trimming removed 2 bases from V and 8 bases from J, with 17 bases in between. The CDR3 has 15 amino acids. The CDR3 sequence: CASSVAGTAFEPQHF. The CDR3 bases are TGTGCCAGCAGCGTCGCAGGTACGGCTTTTGAGCCCCAGCATTTT.

The chain couples TRBV5-6 to TRBJ1-2, with D perhaps matching TRBD1 (5 bases). Per the germline V gene, CDR1 is SGHDT and CDR2 is YYEEEE. V shed 5 bases and J shed 12 bases, with 26 bases lying between them. The CDR3 consists of 15 residues. In DNA form, the CDR3 reads TGTGCCAGCAGTGAAATATGGTCCGGTTTTACAGGCAACACCTTC. It specifies CASSEIWSGFTGNTF. The variable domain in full, with the rest retrieved from reference TRBV5-6 and TRBJ1-2, is DAGVTQSPTHLIKTRGQQVTLRCSPKSGHDTVSWYQQALGQGPQFIFQYYEEEERQRGNFPDRFSGHQFPNYSSELNVNALLLGDSALYLCASSEIWSGFTGNTFGSGTRLTVV.

The V gene is TRBV20-1, the J gene TRBJ2-1, with D uncertain. The CDR3 runs to 12 residues. Germline CDR1 and CDR2: DFQATT and SNEGSKA (reference sequence). Trimming removed 3 bases from V and 7 bases from J, with 10 bases in between. CDR3 amino acids: CSASSAANEQFF. The CDR3 bases are TGCAGTGCTAGCTCTGCGGCAAATGAGCAGTTCTTC.

The V call is TRBV6-2 or TRBV6-3, the J call TRBJ2-1, with unresolved D. V lost 2 bases and J lost 2, with 10 bases in between. CDR1 is MNHEY, CDR2 SVGEGT, per germline. The CDR3 covers 15 residues. Here the CDR3 DNA reads TGTGCCAGCAGTTACGGGCTGAACGCCTACAATGAGCAGTTCTTC. It encodes CASSYGLNAYNEQFF.